This is a list of T cell receptor beta chains from one sample in a study of blood T cell repertoires in COVID-19. Libraries were prepared by immunoSEQ multiplex PCR; TCRdb keeps only in-frame clonotypes and omits some of them. The data contain fewer than 500,000 clones, roughly 77% of them singletons. Input material: peripheral blood. Receptor source: a human donor with acute or convalescent COVID-19. The donor label of this sample is uncertain. Each CDR3 is given with its conserved first and last residue. Fields, in order: J gene, V gene, CDR3 protein.

TRBJ1-1 | TRBV19 | CASSIIAGQSTEAFF
TRBJ1-1 | TRBV11-2 | CASSLTQNTEAFF
TRBJ2-1 | TRBV9 | CASSILSGREGYNEQFF
TRBJ2-6 | TRBV6-6 | CASSYLGAGANVLTF
TRBJ1-5 | TRBV16 | CASSLTRDLNQPQHF
TRBJ1-2 | TRBV19 | CASSPPPGTGANYGYTF
TRBJ1-2 | TRBV16 | CASTTKGWRAYGYTF
TRBJ1-5 | TRBV11-2 | CASSYSTNQPQHF
TRBJ1-6 | TRBV28 | CASSFTGSSYNSPLHF
TRBJ1-1 | TRBV30 | CASNYRGRGGTEAFF
TRBJ2-5 | TRBV25-1 | CASSVLGGGFETQYF
TRBJ1-1 | TRBV12-2 | CASRLNHLRVRSTPCEAFF
TRBJ2-5 | TRBV3-1/TRBV3-2 | CASSQDLAARETQYF
TRBJ2-5 | TRBV6-5 | CASSRGTAQETQYF
TRBJ2-1 | TRBV2 | CASSEALAGSTVDEQFF
TRBJ2-5 | TRBV11-2 | CASSRGGLAGAWETQYF
TRBJ2-2 | TRBV27 | CASSPPRAGELFF
TRBJ2-7 | TRBV6-6 | CASRGTGAGYEQYF
TRBJ2-6 | TRBV11-2 | CASSATNSGANVLTF
TRBJ2-7 | TRBV11-3 | CASSLGGGSYEQYF
TRBJ1-1 | TRBV5-4 | CASSLEPGIEAFF
TRBJ1-2 | TRBV9 | CASSPRPGGNYGYTF
TRBJ2-4 | TRBV7-9 | CASSRTVNIQYF
TRBJ2-1 | TRBV11-2 | CASSHLGLAGGRSYNEQFF
TRBJ1-2 | TRBV10-3 | CAISSRTEGNYGEPLRSYTF
TRBJ2-2 | TRBV18 | CASSPGLVTNTGELFF
TRBJ1-1 | TRBV2 | CASSEWGAEAFF
TRBJ2-1 | TRBV14 | CASSQDLGPVGKFF
TRBJ2-5 | TRBV19 | CASRPTGGLETQYF
TRBJ2-1 | TRBV9 | CASSFGQGAYNEQFF
TRBJ1-4 | TRBV27 | CASSRDRGGEKLFF
TRBJ1-6 | TRBV25-1 | CASSEYTGSYNSPLHF
TRBJ2-1 | TRBV7-7 | CASSPGLAGDPYNEQFF